This TCR beta chain was profiled in a study of T cell responses to AZD1222 COVID-19 vaccine. CDR3 length: 13 residues. The trim removed 6 bases at V and 6 bases at J, leaving 5 bases unmatched. Germline assignment: CDR1 MNHEY and CDR2 SVGEGT. Clones were sequenced by immunoSEQ multiplex PCR, and TCRdb holds only the in-frame ones, with some missing. The sample contains about 110,000 clones, 80% to 90% of which appear only once. The source is an adult in good health. The source material was peripheral blood, sampled on day 0 of AZD1222 vaccination. The chain is built from TRBV6-2 or TRBV6-3 and TRBJ2-1; 7 nucleotides agree with TRBD1. The CDR3 sequence is CASSQGQPNEQFF. The CDR3 coding sequence is TGTGCCAGCAGCCAGGGACAGCCCAATGAGCAGTTCTTC.